The rows below give T cell receptor beta chains drawn from one sample of a study of T cell responses to AZD1222 COVID-19 vaccine. The protocol was immunoSEQ multiplex PCR, while the TCRdb copy is restricted to in-frame clones and leaves out a portion. The sample includes approximately 130,000 clones, 88% of them seen just once. This sample comprised peripheral blood, obtained 28 days after the second AZD1222 dose. These TCRs come from an adult who received the AZD1222 COVID-19 vaccine. The CDR3 runs from the conserved cysteine through the conserved F or W. D genes are given only for firm matches. A row's size may be missing; if present it is once, few, many or a size class.

V	J	size	D	DNA	CDR3
TRBV28	TRBJ1-1	-	-	TGTGCCAGCAGCCCGAGGATGCGGGGGAGGGACACTGAAGCTTTCTTT	CASSPRMRGRDTEAFF
TRBV7-2	TRBJ2-7	-	TRBD2	TGTGCCAGCAGCCCTGTAGCGGGTACGGGGGAGCAGTACTTC	CASSPVAGTGEQYF
TRBV9	TRBJ2-3	-	-	TGTGCCAGCAGCGTCCCCGGGGGCACAGATACGCAGTATTTT	CASSVPGGTDTQYF
TRBV12-5	TRBJ1-5	-	-	TGTGCTAGTGGTTTGGGGGGGGACCAGCCCCAGCATTTT	CASGLGGDQPQHF
TRBV6-4	TRBJ1-5	-	TRBD1	TGTGCCAGCAGTGAACAGGGACAGAGAGGAAATCAGCCCCAGCATTTT	CASSEQGQRGNQPQHF
TRBV5-5	TRBJ1-2	-	-	TGTGCCAGTCGGACAGACCACTATGGCTACACCTTC	CASRTDHYGYTF
TRBV5-4	TRBJ2-5	-	-	TGTGCCAGCAGCCCTACTTCAGAGACCCAGTACTTC	CASSPTSETQYF
TRBV5-1	TRBJ1-4	-	TRBD1	TGCGCCAGCAGCTCCAGGGGGCTGGGTGAAAAACTGTTTTTT	CASSSRGLGEKLFF
TRBV28	TRBJ2-7	-	-	TGTGCCAGCAGTGCTCTGGGGGACTCCTACGAGCAGTACTTC	CASSALGDSYEQYF
TRBV27	TRBJ1-5	-	-	TGTGCCAGCAGTTCGGGGGGGCCAGATCAGCCCCAGCATTTT	CASSSGGPDQPQHF
TRBV27	TRBJ1-2	-	-	TGTGCCAGCAGTTTAACTCAGTCTAACTATGGCTACACCTTC	CASSLTQSNYGYTF
TRBV2	TRBJ1-4	-	TRBD1	TGTGCCAGCAGTGAAGCAGTGACAGGGGTTGCAACGGAAAAACTGTTTTTT	CASSEAVTGVATEKLFF
TRBV5-4	TRBJ1-1	-	-	TGTGCCAGCAGCTCGCCCAGGACAGACATGAACACTGAAGCTTTCTTT	CASSSPRTDMNTEAFF
TRBV5-1	TRBJ1-5	-	-	TGCGCCAGCAGCTTGGGGACTGGGAGTAATCAGCCCCAGCATTTT	CASSLGTGSNQPQHF
TRBV2	TRBJ1-5	-	TRBD1	TGTGCCACCGTGACAGGGTCTCAGCCCCAGCATTTT	CATVTGSQPQHF
TRBV4-2	TRBJ1-4	-	-	TGTGCCAGCAGCGACATGGGGGCTAATGAAAAACTGTTTTTT	CASSDMGANEKLFF
TRBV19	TRBJ1-4	-	-	TGTGCCAGTAGTATGTGGAGGGAGGATGAAAAACTGTTTTTT	CASSMWREDEKLFF
TRBV7-9	TRBJ2-1	-	TRBD2	TGTGCCAGCAGCGGGGAGGGACTACCTTACAATGAGCAGTTCTTC	CASSGEGLPYNEQFF
TRBV9	TRBJ2-2	-	-	TGTGCCAGCAGCGTAGGGACGAACACCGGGGAGCTGTTTTTT	CASSVGTNTGELFF
TRBV25-1	TRBJ2-3	few	-	TGTGCCAGCAGTGAATTGGGTGGGGGGCGCCCAGATACGCAGTATTTT	CASSELGGGRPDTQYF
TRBV6-5	TRBJ2-1	-	-	TGTGCCAGCAGACGTGGGGGCGCCAGCAATGAGCAGTTCTTC	CASRRGGASNEQFF
TRBV11-3	TRBJ1-3	-	-	TGTGCCAGCAGCCCGGGGGGCAGATACTCTGGAAACACCATATATTTT	CASSPGGRYSGNTIYF
TRBV2	TRBJ1-1	-	-	TGTGCCAGCAGCGCCTTTCACGAAGCTTTCTTT	CASSAFHEAFF
TRBV6-5	TRBJ2-7	-	TRBD1	TGTGCCAGCAGCACCGGGACAGCCTACGAGCAGTACTTC	CASSTGTAYEQYF
TRBV18	TRBJ2-6	-	-	TGTGCCAGCTCCGGGACTCCTCTCTCTGGGGCCAACGTCCTGACTTTC	CASSGTPLSGANVLTF
TRBV7-2	TRBJ2-3	-	TRBD2	TGTGCCAGCAGCTTACCCTCCTCTAGCGGGGGGTTCACAGATACGCAGTATTTT	CASSLPSSSGGFTDTQYF
TRBV30	TRBJ1-2	-	TRBD1	TGTGCTCTGGATACCGGACAGGGCAACTATGGCTACACCTTC	CALDTGQGNYGYTF
TRBV27	TRBJ1-1	once	-	TGTGCCAGCAGGCGCGGTTTAGAAGCTTTCTTT	CASRRGLEAFF
TRBV28	TRBJ1-3	few	-	TGTGCCAGCAGTTTAATGGGTTCCTCTGGAAACACCATATATTTT	CASSLMGSSGNTIYF